A selection of T cell receptor beta chains follows, all from one sample in a study of blood T cell repertoires in COVID-19. The repertoire was sequenced with immunoSEQ multiplex PCR; TCRdb's copy has only in-frame clones and lacks some. The table lists around 300,000 clones, around 83% of them singletons. The source material was peripheral blood. The origin of the receptors is a man aged 25-45 years with active or convalescent COVID-19. Both conserved end residues are part of each CDR3. Each record gives: D gene, clone size, J gene, V gene, CDR3 DNA, CDR3 protein. A D gene is named only where the DNA matches it firmly. The size of a clone is reported for some rows only, either as once, few or many, or as a class for expanded clones.

D: NA
size: NA
J: TRBJ2-1
V: TRBV25-1
DNA: TGTGCCAGCAGTCGAGCGGTGGCCTACAATGAGCAGTTCTTC
CDR3: CASSRAVAYNEQFF

D: NA
size: NA
J: TRBJ1-1
V: TRBV19
DNA: TGTGCCAGTACTCCGACCCGGGATACGGAGAACACTGAAGCTTTCTTT
CDR3: CASTPTRDTENTEAFF

D: NA
size: NA
J: TRBJ2-5
V: TRBV15
DNA: TGTGCCACCAGACCCGGGATTCAAGAGACCCAGTACTTC
CDR3: CATRPGIQETQYF

D: NA
size: NA
J: TRBJ1-3
V: TRBV2
DNA: TGTGCCAGCAGCGCTTCAGACTCTGGAAACACCATATATTTT
CDR3: CASSASDSGNTIYF

D: TRBD2
size: NA
J: TRBJ2-7
V: TRBV13
DNA: TGTGCCAGCAGCTTAGGGCTGACGAGAGCGGGGACCTACGAGCAGTACTTC
CDR3: CASSLGLTRAGTYEQYF

D: TRBD2
size: NA
J: TRBJ2-1
V: TRBV7-2
DNA: TGTGCCAGCAGCTTATATAGTGGGGCAGCGGGAGAATACGGTGAGCAGTTCTTC
CDR3: CASSLYSGAAGEYGEQFF

D: TRBD2
size: NA
J: TRBJ2-7
V: TRBV5-4
DNA: TGTGCCAGCAGCTCCCGGGGGGGAGGAAGGTCCTACGAGCAGTACTTC
CDR3: CASSSRGGGRSYEQYF

D: NA
size: NA
J: TRBJ2-3
V: TRBV6-4
DNA: TGTGCCAGCAGTGACTCGATCACTCTCCTCCCAGATACGCAGTATTTT
CDR3: CASSDSITLLPDTQYF

D: NA
size: NA
J: TRBJ2-7
V: TRBV29-1
DNA: TGCAGCGCCCGGGGAGGACAGGACTCCTACGAGCAGTACTTC
CDR3: CSARGGQDSYEQYF

D: NA
size: NA
J: TRBJ2-7
V: TRBV7-9
DNA: TGTGCCAGCAGCCGCGGGGGCATCTACGAGCAGTACTTC
CDR3: CASSRGGIYEQYF

D: TRBD1
size: few
J: TRBJ1-3
V: TRBV7-2
DNA: TGTGCCAGCAGCCACCCCCGTGAGACAGGGGCTGGAAACACCATATATTTT
CDR3: CASSHPRETGAGNTIYF

D: NA
size: NA
J: TRBJ1-5
V: TRBV27
DNA: TGTGCCAGCAGCCCCCGGGAGTTATTTAGCAATCAGCCCCAGCATTTT
CDR3: CASSPRELFSNQPQHF

D: TRBD1
size: NA
J: TRBJ2-7
V: TRBV27
DNA: TGTGCCAGCAGTTATACCGTAACAGGGGTTCACGAGCAGTACTTC
CDR3: CASSYTVTGVHEQYF

D: NA
size: NA
J: TRBJ2-6
V: TRBV7-3
DNA: TGTGCCAGCAGCTGGGGAACAGGCACTACTGGGGCCAACGTCCTGACTTTC
CDR3: CASSWGTGTTGANVLTF

D: TRBD2
size: NA
J: TRBJ2-1
V: TRBV29-1
DNA: TGCAGCGTTGATGCTAGCGGGTTGTACAATGAGCAGTTCTTC
CDR3: CSVDASGLYNEQFF

D: TRBD2
size: NA
J: TRBJ2-1
V: TRBV28
DNA: TGTGCCAGCAGTTTATCCGCGGGAGGGGGCAATGAGCAGTTCTTC
CDR3: CASSLSAGGGNEQFF

D: NA
size: NA
J: TRBJ2-3
V: TRBV1
DNA: TGCACCAGCAGCCAACAAGTTGAGGGTCCCGGGGGAGATACGCAGTATTTT
CDR3: CTSSQQVEGPGGDTQYF

D: NA
size: NA
J: TRBJ1-4
V: TRBV5-4
DNA: TGTGCCAGCAGCTTCGAACAGGGAAAACTGTTTTTT
CDR3: CASSFEQGKLFF

D: NA
size: NA
J: TRBJ1-2
V: TRBV12-3/TRBV12-4
DNA: TGTGCCAGCAGTCCCCCGGGGTATGGCTACACCTTC
CDR3: CASSPPGYGYTF

D: NA
size: NA
J: TRBJ1-3
V: TRBV7-9
DNA: TGTGCCAGCAGCTTAACTAGCGGGGCTGGAAACACCATATATTTT
CDR3: CASSLTSGAGNTIYF

D: TRBD2
size: NA
J: TRBJ2-5
V: TRBV28
DNA: TGTGCCATCCAGGGAGGGGAGACCCAGTACTTC
CDR3: CAIQGGETQYF

D: NA
size: NA
J: TRBJ2-7
V: TRBV7-9
DNA: TGTGCCAGCAGCGCTATTGGCGAGCAGTACTTC
CDR3: CASSAIGEQYF

D: NA
size: NA
J: TRBJ2-7
V: TRBV6-5
DNA: TGTGCCAGCGTTCTGGGGGGGCCTAGCTCCTACGAGCAGTACTTC
CDR3: CASVLGGPSSYEQYF

D: TRBD1
size: NA
J: TRBJ1-4
V: TRBV6-5
DNA: TGTGCCAGCAGTTACCGAGACAGGGTGGGCGAAAAACTGTTTTTT
CDR3: CASSYRDRVGEKLFF

D: NA
size: NA
J: TRBJ1-1
V: TRBV28
DNA: TGTGCCAGCAGTTTGGCAGGGAAGACTGAAGCTTTCTTT
CDR3: CASSLAGKTEAFF

D: NA
size: NA
J: TRBJ1-1
V: TRBV19
DNA: TGTGCCAGTAGTTTTTCTTGGCGGTCGGACACTGAAGCTTTCTTT
CDR3: CASSFSWRSDTEAFF

D: TRBD2
size: NA
J: TRBJ2-7
V: TRBV3-1/TRBV3-2
DNA: TGTGCCAGCAGCCAAGGACTAGCGGCCCCCTACGAGCAGTACTTC
CDR3: CASSQGLAAPYEQYF

D: NA
size: NA
J: TRBJ2-7
V: TRBV12-5
DNA: TGTGCTAGTGGTTTGGGGGAGTCCTACGAGCAGTACTTC
CDR3: CASGLGESYEQYF

D: TRBD2
size: NA
J: TRBJ2-7
V: TRBV4-1
DNA: TGCGCCAGCAGCCAGTTTGCGGGGGGAGGGTACGAGCAGTACTTC
CDR3: CASSQFAGGGYEQYF

D: NA
size: NA
J: TRBJ1-5
V: TRBV19
DNA: TGTGCCAGTAGGGCGGGGCGCTATAGCAATCAGCCCCAGCATTTT
CDR3: CASRAGRYSNQPQHF

D: TRBD2
size: NA
J: TRBJ2-1
V: TRBV6-4
DNA: TGTGCCAGCAGTGACTCCCCGCGTCTAGCGGGGGGGAATGAGCAGTTCTTC
CDR3: CASSDSPRLAGGNEQFF

D: NA
size: few
J: TRBJ1-1
V: TRBV5-1
DNA: TGCGCCAGCAGCCCGAGCACAGGGTTGGGTAACACTGAAGCTTTCTTT
CDR3: CASSPSTGLGNTEAFF

D: NA
size: NA
J: TRBJ2-1
V: TRBV27
DNA: TGTGCCAGCGGGCTCCCGCTGTCCTACAATGAGCAGTTCTTC
CDR3: CASGLPLSYNEQFF

D: NA
size: NA
J: TRBJ1-2
V: TRBV6-5
DNA: TGTGCCAGCAGTCCAACAGGGCGGTCGGTTTATGGCTACACCTTC
CDR3: CASSPTGRSVYGYTF

D: NA
size: few
J: TRBJ2-1
V: TRBV6-6
DNA: TGTGCCAGCAGTTCTAATGAGCAGTTCTTC
CDR3: CASSSNEQFF

D: NA
size: few
J: TRBJ1-2
V: TRBV28
DNA: TGTGCCAGCAGTTTAGGGCCCGTGGGCTACACCTTC
CDR3: CASSLGPVGYTF

D: TRBD2
size: once
J: TRBJ2-1
V: TRBV6-2/TRBV6-3
DNA: TGTGCCAGCAGTTTGACTAGCGTAACCTACAATGAGCAGTTCTTC
CDR3: CASSLTSVTYNEQFF

D: NA
size: once
J: TRBJ1-2
V: TRBV28
DNA: TGTGCCAGCAGGATCTCCGGGGGAGTAGGTCTTCATGGCTACACCTTC
CDR3: CASRISGGVGLHGYTF

D: NA
size: NA
J: TRBJ2-2
V: TRBV27
DNA: TGTGCCAGCAGTTTATCGAGGACGAACACCGGGGAGCTGTTTTTT
CDR3: CASSLSRTNTGELFF

D: NA
size: NA
J: TRBJ1-1
V: TRBV7-2
DNA: TGTGCCAGCAGCTTTGGGGCAAACACTGAAGCTTTCTTT
CDR3: CASSFGANTEAFF

D: TRBD1
size: NA
J: TRBJ1-5
V: TRBV29-1
DNA: TGCAGCGCCGGGGACAGGGAAGAGCCCCAGCATTTT
CDR3: CSAGDREEPQHF

D: NA
size: NA
J: TRBJ2-5
V: TRBV6-2/TRBV6-3
DNA: TGTGCCAGCGGCCGTTTTCCGGGGAGGCGGGAGACCCAGTACTTC
CDR3: CASGRFPGRRETQYF